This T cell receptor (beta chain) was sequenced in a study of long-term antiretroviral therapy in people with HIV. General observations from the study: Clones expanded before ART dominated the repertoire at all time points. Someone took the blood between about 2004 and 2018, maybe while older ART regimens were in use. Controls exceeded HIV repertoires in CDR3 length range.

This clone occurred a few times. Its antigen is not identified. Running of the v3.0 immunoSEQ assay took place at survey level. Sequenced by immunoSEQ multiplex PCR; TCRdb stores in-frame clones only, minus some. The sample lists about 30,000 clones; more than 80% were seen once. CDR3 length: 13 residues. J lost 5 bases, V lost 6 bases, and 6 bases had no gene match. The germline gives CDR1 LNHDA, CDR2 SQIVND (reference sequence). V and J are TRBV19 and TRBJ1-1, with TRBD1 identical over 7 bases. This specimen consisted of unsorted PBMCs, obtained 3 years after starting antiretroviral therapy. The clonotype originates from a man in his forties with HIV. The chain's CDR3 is CASRPSGGTEAFF. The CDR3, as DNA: TGTGCCAGTAGACCCTCAGGGGGGACTGAAGCTTTCTTT. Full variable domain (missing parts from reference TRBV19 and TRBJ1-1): DGGITQSPKYLFRKEGQNVTLSCEQNLNHDAMYWYRQDPGQGLRLIYYSQIVNDFQKGDIAEGYSVSREKKESFPLTVTSAQKNPTAFYLCASRPSGGTEAFFGQGTRLTVV.